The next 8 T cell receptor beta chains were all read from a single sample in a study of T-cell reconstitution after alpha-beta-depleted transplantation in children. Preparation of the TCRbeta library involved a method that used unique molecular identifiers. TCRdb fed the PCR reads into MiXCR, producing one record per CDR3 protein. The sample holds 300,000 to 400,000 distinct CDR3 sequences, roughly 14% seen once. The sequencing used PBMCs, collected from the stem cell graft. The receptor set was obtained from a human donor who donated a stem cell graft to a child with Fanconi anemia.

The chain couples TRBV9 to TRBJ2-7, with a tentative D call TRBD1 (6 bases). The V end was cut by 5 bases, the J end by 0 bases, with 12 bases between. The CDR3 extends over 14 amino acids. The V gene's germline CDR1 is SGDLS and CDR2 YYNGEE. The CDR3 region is CASSRTGNSYEQYF. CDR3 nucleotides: TGTGCCAGCAGTCGAACAGGGAACTCCTACGAGCAGTACTTC.

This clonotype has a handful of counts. The CDR3 here is CSVVPGATYNEQFF. CDR3 DNA: TGCAGCGTGGTCCCAGGAGCAACCTACAATGAGCAGTTCTTC. The rearrangement joins TRBV29-1 to TRBJ2-1; D is unresolved. Trimming pared 6 bases from V and 2 bases from J, leaving 14 bases between. Germline-derived CDR1 and CDR2 are SQVTM and ANQGSEA. This CDR3 spans 14 amino acids.

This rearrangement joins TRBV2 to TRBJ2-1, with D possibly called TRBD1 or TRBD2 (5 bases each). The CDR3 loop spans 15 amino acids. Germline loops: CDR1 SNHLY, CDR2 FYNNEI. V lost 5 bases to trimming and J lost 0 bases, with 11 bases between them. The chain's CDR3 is CASSSGASSYNEQFF. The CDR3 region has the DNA TGTGCCAGCAGTTCCGGGGCGAGCTCCTACAATGAGCAGTTCTTC.

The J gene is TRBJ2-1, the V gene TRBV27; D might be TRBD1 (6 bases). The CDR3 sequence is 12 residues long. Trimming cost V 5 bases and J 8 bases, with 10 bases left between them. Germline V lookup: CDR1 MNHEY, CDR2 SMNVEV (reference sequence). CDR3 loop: CASSPWGHEQFF. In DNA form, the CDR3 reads TGTGCCAGCAGTCCTTGGGGGCATGAGCAGTTCTTC.

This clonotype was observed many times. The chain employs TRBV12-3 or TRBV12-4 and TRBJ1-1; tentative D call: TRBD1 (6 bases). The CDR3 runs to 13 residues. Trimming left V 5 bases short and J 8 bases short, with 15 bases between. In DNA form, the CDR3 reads TGTGCCAGCAGTCCCCTACAGGGAGCAGAAGCTTTCTTT. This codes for CASSPLQGAEAFF.

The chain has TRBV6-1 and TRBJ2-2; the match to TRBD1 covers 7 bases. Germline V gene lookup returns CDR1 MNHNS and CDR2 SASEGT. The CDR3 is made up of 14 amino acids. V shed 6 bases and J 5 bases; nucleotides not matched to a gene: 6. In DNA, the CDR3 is TGTGCCAGCAGAAGATCACAGGGGACCGGGGAGCTGTTTTTT. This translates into CASRRSQGTGELFF.

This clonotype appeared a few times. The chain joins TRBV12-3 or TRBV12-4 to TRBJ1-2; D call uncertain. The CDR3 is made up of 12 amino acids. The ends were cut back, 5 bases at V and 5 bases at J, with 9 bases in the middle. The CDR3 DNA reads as TGTGCCAGCAGTCGCCAGGTTTATGGCTACACCTTC. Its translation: CASSRQVYGYTF.

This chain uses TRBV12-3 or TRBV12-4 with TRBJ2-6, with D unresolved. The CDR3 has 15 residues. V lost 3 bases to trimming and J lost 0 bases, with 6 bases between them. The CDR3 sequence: CASSLESSGANVLTF. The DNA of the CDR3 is TGTGCCAGCAGTTTGGAAAGCTCTGGGGCCAACGTCCTGACTTTC.